This TCR beta chain came from a study of T cell clonality in common variable immunodeficiency. Study-wide results and limits: Compared with healthy controls, CVID subjects showed increased TCRbeta clonality, mostly in about a third.

Clones were read by immunoSEQ multiplex PCR, and TCRdb kept only the in-frame ones, dropping some. The table records fewer than 75,000 clones without singletons, the ten largest covering about 1.7%. The CDR3 is 16 amino acids. Germline V lookup: CDR1 DFQATT, CDR2 SNEGSKA (reference sequence). Deletions cut 4 bases from V and 9 bases from J, with 22 bases between. There are many counts of this clone. The antigen is not known. The missing CDR3 end, 3 residues past where the read stops, is filled in from the germline J gene. This receptor was taken from a person aged 18 to 75 in good health. Sequencing was carried out using peripheral blood mononuclear cells. The chain employs TRBV20-1 and TRBJ1-6; possibly TRBD1 for D (5 bases). CDR3 DNA, as far as it was read: TGCAGTGCTATCCTACGGGGGGGGAGGTATGGTTCACCC. This encodes CSAILRGGRYGSP. The full CDR3 protein reads CSAILRGGRYGSPLHF.